This T cell receptor beta chain was sequenced in a study of blood T cells in healthy people across ages (dated by TCRdb to between 2014 and 2016). Turning to the overall study: In model experiments, roughly one uniquely barcoded TCR beta cDNA molecule per two T cells was captured by template switching. Using deep sequencing normalized with unique cDNA molecular identifiers, the study measured how TCR beta repertoire diversity changes with age. The donors were split into four age groups: young (average 16 years), middle-aged (39), aged (over 55) and long-lived (under 85). To avoid experimental bias, donors of different ages were spread randomly across the sequencing lanes. The study analyzed two additional independent replicas of 1 million unique cDNA reads from the same blood draw for two donors, one aged 18 to 30 and one aged 80 or older.

Donors were roughly 40 systemically healthy Caucasian individuals from Russia aged roughly 6 to 95 years. Ten milliliters of peripheral blood were collected from each donor into EDTA-treated Vacutainer tubes. Ficoll-Paque density-gradient centrifugation was used to isolate PBMCs, with at least 7 million obtained per sample. Trizol reagent was used to extract total RNA from PBMCs, with at least 6 micrograms per sample. Naive CD45RAhigh/CD27high T cell percentages were measured by flow cytometry on a PBMC aliquot from every donor. What the research found in general, with its limitations: Because donor CMV infection status was unknown, age-related changes in expanded clonotypes were potentially confounded. Observed TCR beta diversity per million T cells fell roughly linearly with age, and a significant reduction was already apparent by age roughly 40. Compared with the aged group, the long-lived group had more naive CD4+ T cells, fewer expanded clones and increased TCR diversity, suggesting age selection. Estimates of total diversity based on one million sequenced T cells were considered lower bounds and underestimates. The percentage of naive T cells measured by flow cytometry correlated strongly with observed TCR beta diversity. Since profiling was done on bulk unsorted PBMCs, naive and antigen-experienced compartments could not be conclusively compared.

In regard to this clonotype: This receptor's antigen is unknown. Base qualities are not provided; no much larger clone lies one nucleotide away.

Libraries were made using 5' RACE. Sequenced on an Illumina HiSeq 2500. The second PCR ran for about 7 to 11 cycles and used a J-beta primer mix along with a sample-barcoded 5' primer. A template-switch 5' adaptor carrying 12 random nucleotides introduced a unique molecular identifier onto each TCR beta cDNA molecule. Each sample yielded at least 2.5 million CDR3-containing paired-end reads. The Mint cDNA synthesis kit, primed by a TRBC-specific oligonucleotide, was used to synthesize first-strand cDNA from all RNA. All cDNA was treated with uracil-DNA glycosylase and then went through a first 18-cycle PCR with the universal primers M1SS and BC2_uni_R. Per the source publication's procedure: For normalization, 1 million high-quality reads, each with a distinct molecular identifier, were randomly selected from each sample. Reads sharing molecular identifiers were discarded rather than binned into consensus sequences. MiTCR, with a Q25 quality threshold and the strictest error-elimination algorithm, was used for CDR3 identification, clonotype clustering and error correction. Lower-bound total TCR beta diversity was estimated with a nonparametric unseen species model using Euler transformation. In TCRdb, the public reads were trimmed at Q25 with fastp and aligned with MiXCR, with productive beta chains retained. Each CDR3 protein appears once, grouped with its most common genes and DNA. The V and J calls come from TCRdb's annotation, not from the publication. For this sample the table gives 780,000 or so distinct CDR3 sequences, of which 50% to 65% were detected only once. The ten largest account for about 42% of the sample.

Specimen: blood. The TCR originated in a man aged 80 or over in good health.

The bases read TGTGCCAGCAGTTCCCCACTAGCGGGATGGAACAATGAGCAGTTCTTC. It specifies CASSSPLAGWNNEQFF. This receptor chain uses TRBV12-3 or TRBV12-4 and TRBJ2-1; the junction holds 10 bases that match TRBD2. The CDR3 sequence holds 16 residues, the cysteine and phenylalanine included. The sequence is cut down to CDR3 DNA, 48 bases in frame from base 1. V has 4 bases trimmed and J has 5 bases trimmed; junction bases matching no gene number 8.